The 23 T cell receptor beta chains below come from one sample, sequenced in a study of T-cell memory formation after mild COVID-19. MiXCR was run by TCRdb on the 5' RACE reads, yielding one entry per CDR3 protein. The sample records around 420,000 distinct CDR3 sequences, 20% to 25% being singletons. Input material: PBMCs or a T cell subset sorted from them (not recorded which). Receptors were obtained from an adult woman who had mild COVID-19 (a few samples of this study predate the infection). Cell type and time point are not known.

This rearrangement joins TRBV3-1 to TRBJ2-2, with D perhaps matching TRBD2 (6 bases). The length of the CDR3 is 16 residues. The germline V gene has CDR1 LGHDT and CDR2 YNNKEL (reference sequence). Between the trimmed V and J ends, which lost 0 bases and 6 bases, there was a span of 14 bases. This CDR3 reads CASSQDLRLAPGELFF. The CDR3 nucleotides read TGTGCCAGCAGCCAAGATTTACGGCTAGCGCCCGGGGAGCTGTTTTTT.

V is TRBV6-5 and J is TRBJ1-2, with 8 bases that match TRBD1. The CDR3 sequence is 15 residues long. Germline loops: CDR1 MNHEY, CDR2 SVGAGI. Unmatched junction bases numbered 12, after V lost 5 bases and J lost 7 bases. The CDR3: CASSTSGGAYGGYTF. The CDR3, as DNA: TGTGCCAGCAGTACATCAGGGGGCGCGTACGGTGGCTACACCTTC.

With respect to this clonotype: One end of the junction is discordant with germline, which a read error may explain. The rearrangement joins TRBV9 to TRBJ2-5; 14 nucleotides match TRBD2. CDR1 SGDLS and CDR2 YYNGEE come from the germline V gene. The CDR3 is 17 residues long. In DNA, the CDR3 is TGTGCCAGCAGCTCGACTAGCGGGAGGGCCTACCAAGGGACCCAGTACTTC. This translates into CASSSTSGRAYQGTQYF.

This clonotype was seen more than once but under ten times. The chain employs TRBV13 and TRBJ2-1; the match to TRBD1 covers 7 bases. The CDR3 consists of 15 residues. The germline gives CDR1 PRHDT, CDR2 FYEKMQ (reference sequence). Trimming took 5 bases from V and 0 from J; bases not matched to a gene: 4. The chain's CDR3 is CASSVDRPSYNEQFF. The CDR3 nucleotides read TGTGCCAGCAGCGTGGACAGGCCCTCCTACAATGAGCAGTTCTTC.

The CDR3 DNA reads TGTGCCAGCAGCTCCAAGGTCGGGGAAACTGAAGCTTTCTTT. Translation: CASSSKVGETEAFF. The chain links TRBV11-1 to TRBJ1-1; unclear D gene. This CDR3 is 14 amino acids long. V was shortened by 4 bases and J by 5 bases, with 14 bases between the two germline ends. In germline, CDR1 is SGHAT, CDR2 FQDESV (reference sequence).

The V gene is TRBV5-1, the J gene TRBJ2-1; 7 positions agree with TRBD2. V shed 7 bases, J shed 4 bases, and the junction held 11 bases outside the gene matches. The germline gives CDR1 SGHRS, CDR2 YFSETQ. The CDR3 is 15 residues long. The CDR3: CASQTWGEGYNEQFF. CDR3 coding DNA: TGCGCCAGCCAGACTTGGGGGGAGGGTTACAATGAGCAGTTCTTC. Based on the CDR3 plus reference TRBV5-1 and TRBJ2-1, the full variable domain is KAGVTQTPRYLIKTRGQQVTLSCSPISGHRSVSWYQQTPGQGLQFLFEYFSETQRNKGNFPGRFSGRQFSNSRSEMNVSTLELGDSALYLCASQTWGEGYNEQFFGPGTRLTVL.

The chain couples TRBV30 to TRBJ2-7; TRBD1 matches 11 bases. Germline V gene sequence: CDR1 GTSNPN, CDR2 SVGIG (reference sequence). J was trimmed by 4 bases and V by 0 bases; bases with no gene match: 8. This CDR3 is 16 amino acids long. CDR3 amino acids: CAWSVRRTGGGYEQYF. DNA of the CDR3: TGTGCCTGGAGTGTACGAAGGACAGGGGGCGGGTACGAGCAGTACTTC.

This rearrangement joins TRBV5-1 to TRBJ2-3, with D possibly matching TRBD1 (6 bases). Trimming cost V 3 bases and J 0 bases, with 14 bases left between them. The CDR3 extends over 16 amino acids. Germline V gene sequence: CDR1 SGHRS, CDR2 YFSETQ. The CDR3 is CASSWGLVGSTDTQYF. CDR3 DNA sequence: TGCGCCAGCAGCTGGGGGCTGGTGGGAAGCACAGATACGCAGTATTTT.

The chain links TRBV7-2 to TRBJ2-1; 10 bases are shared with TRBD2. V gave up 5 bases and J gave up 6 bases; unmatched junction bases: 13. This CDR3 comprises 17 residues. Germline CDR1 SGHTA, CDR2 FQGNSA. The CDR3 protein is CASSRHGLAAGGNEQFF. The CDR3 region has the DNA TGTGCCAGCAGCCGACATGGACTAGCGGCAGGGGGCAATGAGCAGTTCTTC.

This clonotype was recorded a few times. This chain joins TRBV6-2 or TRBV6-3 and TRBJ1-1; D not certain. Germline V gene data show CDR1 as MNHEY and CDR2 as SVGEGT. V shed 6 bases and J shed 0 bases, with 14 bases lying between them. CDR3 size: 15 residues. In DNA form, the CDR3 reads TGTGCCAGCAGACGTACTGACATGCTGAACACTGAAGCTTTCTTT. Translation gives CASRRTDMLNTEAFF.

This chain joins TRBV20-1 and TRBJ2-3; 7 bases fit TRBD2. J lost 5 bases, V lost 1 base, and 15 bases had no gene match. Germline V gives CDR1 DFQATT, CDR2 SNEGSKA (reference sequence). The CDR3 is 17 residues long. CDR3 region: CSARAWAAGVIRDTQYF. The CDR3 coding sequence is TGCAGTGCTAGAGCATGGGCGGCGGGGGTGATTCGAGATACGCAGTATTTT.

This clonotype was seen many times. This chain uses TRBV18 with TRBJ2-2; 15 bases agree with TRBD2. Germline V gives CDR1 KGHSH, CDR2 LQKENI. The CDR3 has 18 residues. With V trimmed by 0 bases and J by 4 bases, 3 bases remained unmatched. DNA of the CDR3: TGTGCCAGCTCACCACCGGGACTAGCGGGAGGAACCACCGGGGAGCTGTTTTTT. This codes for CASSPPGLAGGTTGELFF.

The chain employs TRBV24-1 and TRBJ1-1; D is possibly TRBD1 (6 bases). CDR3 length: 15 residues. Germline V lookup: CDR1 KGHDR, CDR2 SFDVKD. Between the trimmed V and J ends, which lost 7 bases and 1 base, there was a span of 15 bases. The CDR3 nucleotides read TGTGCCACCAGATCAACAGGGACGGGGAACACTGAAGCTTTCTTT. Amino acid sequence: CATRSTGTGNTEAFF.

This sequence joins TRBV7-6 and TRBJ2-1; TRBD2 matches at 7 bases. The CDR3 loop spans 15 amino acids. The germline gives CDR1 SGHVS, CDR2 FNYEAQ. J lost 5 bases, V lost 0 bases, and 4 bases had no gene match. Here the CDR3 reads CASSLASGFHNEQFF. As DNA, the CDR3 is TGTGCCAGCAGCTTAGCTAGCGGGTTTCACAATGAGCAGTTCTTC.

This clonotype showed up just once. This chain connects TRBV5-1 to TRBJ1-1; D ambiguous. CDR3 length equals 14 residues. Germline CDR1 SGHRS, CDR2 YFSETQ. V lost 0 bases to trimming and J lost 3 bases, with 9 bases between them. The CDR3 DNA follows: TGCGCCAGCAGCTTGGCCGGGGTGTACACTGAAGCTTTCTTT. Amino acid sequence: CASSLAGVYTEAFF.

The gene calls are TRBV7-3 and TRBJ2-2; D perhaps matches TRBD1 (6 bases). Trimming cost V 4 bases and J 0 bases, with 21 bases left between them. Germline-derived CDR1 and CDR2 are SGHTA and FQGTGA. The CDR3 extends over 19 amino acids. CDR3 nucleotides: TGTGCCAGCAGCTCCCAGCCCCGGACAGCATCTTCGAACACCGGGGAGCTGTTTTTT. Residues: CASSSQPRTASSNTGELFF.

This clonotype was picked up a small number of times. The chain employs TRBV24-1 and TRBJ2-7, with 9 bases identical to TRBD1. With 4 bases clipped from V and 4 bases from J, the junction kept 7 bases outside the gene matches. The length of the CDR3 is 15 residues. Germline assignment: CDR1 KGHDR and CDR2 SFDVKD. The CDR3 is CATSDSGTGYYEQYF. In DNA, the CDR3 is TGTGCCACCAGTGACTCCGGGACAGGGTATTACGAGCAGTACTTC.

This CDR3 is CSASESGNTIYF. The CDR3 DNA reads TGCAGTGCTAGCGAGTCTGGAAACACCATATATTTT. The rearrangement uses TRBV20-1 and TRBJ1-3; no firm D call. The germline gives CDR1 DFQATT, CDR2 SNEGSKA (reference sequence). This CDR3 has 12 residues. V lost 3 bases and J 1 base, leaving 4 bases between the germline ends.

This clonotype showed up many times. V gene TRBV29-1 combines with J gene TRBJ1-1; tentative D call: TRBD1 (5 bases). The CDR3 is 12 amino acids. With 7 bases removed from V and 4 bases from J, the gap between germline ends came to 13 bases. Germline V lookup: CDR1 SQVTM, CDR2 ANQGSEA. The CDR3 protein is CSGRRDATEAFF. DNA of the CDR3: TGCAGCGGTCGCAGGGACGCCACTGAAGCTTTCTTT.

This clonotype was recorded only once. The chain recombines TRBV7-2 with TRBJ2-6, with 11 bases that match TRBD1. CDR3 length: 18 residues. The trim removed 5 bases at V and 2 bases at J, leaving 8 bases unmatched. Germline V gene data show CDR1 as SGHTA and CDR2 as FQGNSA. Here the CDR3 reads CASSVDRGRPAGANVLTF. The CDR3 DNA reads as TGTGCCAGCAGCGTGGACAGGGGGCGGCCGGCTGGGGCCAACGTCCTGACTTTC.

This clonotype was counted only a few times. The CDR3 loop is CASSLQAGGRETQYF. The CDR3 DNA follows: TGTGCCAGCAGCTTACAAGCGGGGGGGCGGGAGACCCAGTACTTC. The chain is built from TRBV7-2 and TRBJ2-5, with 10 bases lining up with TRBD2. J gave up 5 bases and V 2 bases, and 5 bases lay outside the gene matches. Germline assignment: CDR1 SGHTA and CDR2 FQGNSA. The CDR3 extends over 15 amino acids.

This clonotype was seen a handful of times. The V and J genes are TRBV29-1 and TRBJ1-1; no clear D. Trimming removed 4 bases from V and 3 bases from J, with 12 bases in between. The germline V gene encodes CDR1 SQVTM and CDR2 ANQGSEA. This CDR3 comprises 13 residues. Here the CDR3 DNA reads TGCAGCGTTGCAAGGGAAAGGGACACTGAAGCTTTCTTT. Protein: CSVARERDTEAFF.

This clonotype was seen a handful of times. The gene calls are TRBV29-1 and TRBJ1-1; D remains unclear. CDR3 length: 11 amino acids. The germline V and J ends were trimmed by 7 bases and 4 bases, with 10 bases remaining between them. Germline values: CDR1 SQVTM, CDR2 ANQGSEA. The chain's CDR3 is CSAQDITEAFF. Written as DNA, the CDR3 is TGCAGCGCCCAAGACATCACTGAAGCTTTCTTT.